This section outlines one T cell receptor beta chain sequence together with its context. As to treatment: around 19 received Ad26.COV2.S at low or high dose, single or two shots; about 5 received placebo; per-sample allocation not given. Specimens were obtained on day 63 following the first vaccine or placebo injection. This sample was included in a study of Ad26.COV2.S vaccination and SARS-CoV-2 variants. CDR1 SGHRS and CDR2 YFSETQ come from the germline V gene. The CDR3 covers 16 residues. Trimming cost V 4 bases and J 0 bases; bases outside gene matches: 6. Method: immunoSEQ multiplex PCR; TCRdb's copy keeps in-frame clones and lacks some. The sample comprises about 480,000 clones, roughly nine tenths of which are singletons, and around 13% rests with the top ten.

The sequence came from a person aged 18 to 65 who received the Ad26.COV2.S COVID-19 vaccine or a placebo. The V call is TRBV5-1, the J call TRBJ1-3; 8 nucleotides line up with TRBD1. This sample comprised peripheral blood, obtained in a trial of Ad26.COV2.S vaccine versus placebo. As DNA, the CDR3 is TGCGCCAGCAGCGCCGCAGGGGGCCTCTCTGGAAACACCATATATTTT. Protein sequence: CASSAAGGLSGNTIYF. The full variable domain, rest sourced from reference TRBV5-1 and TRBJ1-3, is KAGVTQTPRYLIKTRGQQVTLSCSPISGHRSVSWYQQTPGQGLQFLFEYFSETQRNKGNFPGRFSGRQFSNSRSEMNVSTLELGDSALYLCASSAAGGLSGNTIYFGEGSWLTVV.